The 13 T cell receptor beta chains reported below all come from one sample, sequenced in a study of T-cell memory formation after mild COVID-19. TCRdb passed the 5' RACE reads through MiXCR, listing each CDR3 protein once. The sample has 85,000 to 120,000 distinct CDR3 sequences, 17% seen once. Sequences were obtained from PBMCs or a T cell subset sorted from them (not recorded which). Receptors were obtained from an adult woman who had mild COVID-19 (a few samples of this study predate the infection). Cell type and time point are not known.

This clonotype came up a few times. V gene TRBV29-1 combines with J gene TRBJ2-7, with TRBD1 identical over 9 bases. CDR1 and CDR2 (germline): SQVTM, ANQGSEA. The CDR3 has 13 amino acids. The trim removed 6 bases at V and 3 bases at J, leaving 6 bases unmatched. For the CDR3, the DNA is TGCAGCGTCCGGACAGGGGACTTCTACGAGCAGTACTTC. As protein: CSVRTGDFYEQYF.

The J gene is TRBJ1-1, the V gene TRBV12-3 or TRBV12-4; 9 bases line up with TRBD1. Unmatched junction bases numbered 15, after V lost 7 bases and J lost 3 bases. The CDR3 loop spans 17 amino acids. The CDR3 is CASTSTWDRESDTEAFF. As DNA, the CDR3 is TGTGCCAGCACCTCCACTTGGGACAGGGAGAGTGACACTGAAGCTTTCTTT.

This chain links TRBV6-1 with TRBJ2-3; maybe TRBD1 (5 bases). Trimming cost V 2 bases and J 2 bases, with 17 bases left between them. CDR1 and CDR2 from the germline V gene are MNHNS and SASEGT. There are 17 residues in the CDR3. The CDR3 region has the DNA TGTGCCAGCAGTGAAATTGGTTCGACAGAAATCACAGATACGCAGTATTTT. It codes for CASSEIGSTEITDTQYF.

This clonotype was seen a handful of times. This chain joins TRBV7-6 and TRBJ2-5, with 11 bases identical to TRBD1. Trimming cost V 0 bases and J 4 bases; bases outside gene matches: 1. Germline V gives CDR1 SGHVS, CDR2 FNYEAQ. The CDR3 is 15 residues long. The CDR3 DNA reads TGTGCCAGCAGCTTAGCGGGGACAGGGGGAGAGACCCAGTACTTC. Protein sequence: CASSLAGTGGETQYF.

This clonotype appeared many times. This sequence joins TRBV11-2 and TRBJ2-1; no reliable D call. CDR3 size: 15 residues. The germline V and J ends were trimmed by 6 bases and 8 bases, with 20 bases remaining between them. The germline CDR1 and CDR2 sequences are SGHAT and FQNNGV. The CDR3 sequence is CASSLGRADYHEQFF. The CDR3 DNA sequence: TGTGCCAGCAGTCTAGGCCGGGCCGATTATCATGAGCAGTTCTTC.

This clonotype was detected only a few times. The rearrangement joins TRBV4-1 to TRBJ2-1; D possibly corresponds to TRBD2 (6 bases). The CDR3 sequence is 15 residues long. Germline V CDR1 and CDR2: MGHRA, YSYEKL. V was clipped by 1 base and J by 7 bases, with 14 bases between them. The CDR3 sequence: CASSQGWDSDNEQFF. The CDR3 DNA sequence: TGCGCCAGCAGCCAAGGCTGGGACTCGGATAATGAGCAGTTCTTC.

The chain is built from TRBV4-1 and TRBJ2-7; D tentatively reads TRBD1 or TRBD2 (6 bases each). The CDR3 spans 16 residues. With 3 bases removed from V and 2 bases from J, the gap between germline ends came to 17 bases. Looked up from germline, CDR1 is MGHRA and CDR2 is YSYEKL. This chain's CDR3 is CASSQGGGQQPYEQYF. The CDR3 nucleotides read TGCGCCAGCAGCCAGGGAGGAGGACAGCAACCCTACGAGCAGTACTTC.

This clonotype was seen only a few times. This chain connects TRBV6-6 to TRBJ2-3; D is perhaps TRBD2 (5 bases). The CDR3 has 16 amino acids. Trimming cost V 0 bases and J 5 bases, with 15 bases left between them. Germline V gene data show CDR1 as MNHNY and CDR2 as SVGAGI (reference sequence). DNA of the CDR3: TGTGCCAGCAGTTACTCGGCGGCTCCGGAGGTAGATACGCAGTATTTT. Encoded protein: CASSYSAAPEVDTQYF.

V is TRBV4-1 and J is TRBJ2-5; D may be TRBD1 (6 bases). Germline CDR1 is MGHRA and CDR2 is YSYEKL. Trimming removed 0 bases at V and 5 bases at J, with 10 bases between. This CDR3 comprises 14 residues. CDR3 DNA: TGCGCCAGCAGCCAAGAAGGCAGGGGTGAGACCCAGTACTTC. This encodes CASSQEGRGETQYF.

This chain joins TRBV24-1 and TRBJ2-7; either TRBD1 or TRBD2 may fit D (5 bases each). Germline loops: CDR1 KGHDR, CDR2 SFDVKD. V was cut by 8 bases and J by 6 bases, with 19 bases left in between. The CDR3 runs to 14 residues. CDR3: CATNSGTLTGEQYF. DNA of the CDR3: TGTGCCACCAATTCCGGGACCCTTACAGGCGAGCAGTACTTC.

This chain joins TRBV7-9 and TRBJ2-3; TRBD1 aligns across 9 bases. With 4 bases clipped from V and 3 bases from J, the junction kept 20 bases outside the gene matches. Per the germline V gene, CDR1 is SEHNR and CDR2 is FQNEAQ (reference sequence). There are 20 residues in the CDR3. CDR3 sequence (DNA): TGTGCCAGCAGCTCGAATTCATATTTGAAGGGACAGGGTGGAACAGATACGCAGTATTTT. It encodes CASSSNSYLKGQGGTDTQYF.

The chain recombines TRBV19 with TRBJ2-7; D remains unclear. The CDR3 length is 15 residues. V shed 3 bases and J shed 2 bases, with 14 bases lying between them. The germline V gene encodes CDR1 LNHDA and CDR2 SQIVND (reference sequence). The CDR3 spells CASSISHGLAYEQYF. CDR3 nucleotide sequence: TGTGCCAGTAGTATTTCGCACGGATTAGCCTACGAGCAGTACTTC.

The J gene is TRBJ2-1, the V gene TRBV7-9; D is perhaps TRBD2 (6 bases). CDR1 and CDR2 from the germline V gene are SEHNR and FQNEAQ (reference sequence). There are 16 residues in the CDR3. V lost 2 bases, J lost 0 bases, and 11 bases lay in between. As DNA, the CDR3 is TGTGCCAGCAGCTTAATGCGGGAAAGCTCCTACAATGAGCAGTTCTTC. This encodes CASSLMRESSYNEQFF.